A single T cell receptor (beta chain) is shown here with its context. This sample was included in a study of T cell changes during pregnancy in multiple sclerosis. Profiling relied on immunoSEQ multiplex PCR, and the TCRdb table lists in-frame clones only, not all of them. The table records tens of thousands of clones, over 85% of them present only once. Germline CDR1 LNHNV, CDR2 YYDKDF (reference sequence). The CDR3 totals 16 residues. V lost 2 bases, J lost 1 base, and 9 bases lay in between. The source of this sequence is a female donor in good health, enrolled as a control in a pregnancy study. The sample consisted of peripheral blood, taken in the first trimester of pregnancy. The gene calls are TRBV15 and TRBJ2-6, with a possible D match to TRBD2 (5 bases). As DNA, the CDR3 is TGTGCCACCAGCAGACTAAGGGAGTCTGGGGCCAACGTCCTGACTTTC. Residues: CATSRLRESGANVLTF. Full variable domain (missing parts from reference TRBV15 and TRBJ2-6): DAMVIQNPRYQVTQFGKPVTLSCSQTLNHNVMYWYQQKSSQAPKLLFHYYDKDFNNEADTPDNFQSRRPNTSFCFLDIRSPGLGDTAMYLCATSRLRESGANVLTFGAGSRLTVL.